The 29 T cell receptor beta chains listed next were all sequenced from one sample in a study of cytomegalovirus exposure and HLA in healthy donors. Produced via immunoSEQ multiplex PCR; TCRdb's table is partial and in-frame only. The data show about 330,000 clones, 86% seen once. The sequenced material came from PBMCs. The receptors derive from a woman aged 18 to 35 in good health and CMV-seronegative.

The chain combines TRBV27 with TRBJ2-3; D gene uncertain. The germline gives CDR1 MNHEY, CDR2 SMNVEV (reference sequence). V shed 5 bases and J shed 2 bases, with 20 bases lying between them. The CDR3 has 17 residues. Written as DNA, the CDR3 is TGTGCCAGCAGTCTCGGTGGGTGGTATCAGGCCACAGATACGCAGTATTTT. It translates to CASSLGGWYQATDTQYF.

This chain connects TRBV29-1 to TRBJ2-7; D gene ambiguous. Trimming removed 5 bases at V and 6 bases at J, with 8 bases between. The CDR3 runs 10 residues. The germline gives CDR1 SQVTM, CDR2 ANQGSEA. CDR3 sequence (DNA): TGCAGCGTTTACCTAGGCGAGCAGTACTTC. Protein sequence: CSVYLGEQYF.

The rearrangement joins TRBV19 to TRBJ1-5; TRBD1 matches 8 bases. Germline V lookup: CDR1 LNHDA, CDR2 SQIVND (reference sequence). This CDR3 spans 14 amino acids. With 7 bases clipped from V and 7 bases from J, the junction kept 9 bases outside the gene matches. CDR3 sequence (DNA): TGTGCCAGTACCTCGGACAGGGACAGCCAGCCCCAGCATTTT. Amino acids: CASTSDRDSQPQHF.

This clone was observed a single time. The chain joins TRBV6-6 to TRBJ2-1; TRBD2 agrees at 10 bases. CDR1 and CDR2 (germline): MNHNY, SVGAGI (reference sequence). V shed 7 bases and J 1 base; nucleotides not matched to a gene: 7. The CDR3 runs to 16 residues. Here the CDR3 reads CASTPGLARSYNEQFF. The CDR3 bases are TGTGCCAGCACCCCGGGACTAGCGCGATCCTACAATGAGCAGTTCTTC.

This chain's CDR3 is CASSGRTGPSTGELFF. In DNA form, the CDR3 reads TGCGCCAGCAGCGGACGGACAGGGCCCAGCACCGGGGAGCTGTTTTTT. The chain couples TRBV5-1 to TRBJ2-2; 8 nucleotides agree with TRBD1. V shed 4 bases, J shed 4 bases, and the junction held 9 bases outside the gene matches. This CDR3 is built from 16 residues. Germline V gives CDR1 SGHRS, CDR2 YFSETQ.

This clone was seen a few times. The chain is built from TRBV7-2 and TRBJ2-2, with TRBD1 as a possible D gene (6 bases). CDR1 and CDR2 from the germline V gene are SGHTA and FQGNSA. This CDR3 comprises 14 residues. V was pared by 1 base and J by 4 bases, with 7 bases between. The CDR3: CASSLEGGTGELFF. Here the CDR3 DNA reads TGTGCCAGCAGCTTAGAAGGGGGCACCGGGGAGCTGTTTTTT.

The rearrangement uses TRBV9 and TRBJ2-1, with D possibly being TRBD2 (6 bases). The CDR3 loop spans 16 amino acids. Trimming stripped 3 bases from V and 0 bases from J, with 13 bases between. Germline-derived CDR1 and CDR2 are SGDLS and YYNGEE. In DNA, the CDR3 is TGTGCCAGCAGCGAATTTAGCGGAAACTCCTACAATGAGCAGTTCTTC. It encodes CASSEFSGNSYNEQFF.

J is TRBJ2-1 and V is TRBV18, with D tentatively TRBD2 (6 bases). With 1 base removed from V and 8 bases from J, the gap between germline ends came to 15 bases. CDR1 and CDR2 from the germline V gene are KGHSH and LQKENI. CDR3 size: 15 residues. CDR3 sequence: CASSPRHGSPDEQFF. CDR3 nucleotide sequence: TGTGCCAGCTCACCACGGCACGGGAGCCCGGATGAGCAGTTCTTC.

The chain has TRBV7-7 and TRBJ2-3, with D maybe TRBD1 (7 bases). Trimming cost V 5 bases and J 0 bases, with 12 bases left between them. CDR3 size: 15 residues. Per germline, CDR1 SSHAT and CDR2 FNYEAQ (reference sequence). CDR3 region: CASSPGGSSTDTQYF. CDR3 nucleotides: TGTGCCAGCAGCCCAGGGGGGTCTAGCACAGATACGCAGTATTTT.

The chain has TRBV27 and TRBJ2-4, with D possibly matching TRBD1 (6 bases). This CDR3 comprises 15 residues. The V gene's germline CDR1 is MNHEY and CDR2 SMNVEV (reference sequence). V gave up 0 bases and J gave up 8 bases, with 14 bases separating them. In DNA, the CDR3 is TGTGCCAGCAGTTTATCGGGCAGGGGAGTGGACATTCAGTACTTC. Translating it yields CASSLSGRGVDIQYF.

The sample holds a few counts of this clone. This sequence joins TRBV5-1 and TRBJ1-4; 7 bases fit TRBD1. CDR1 SGHRS and CDR2 YFSETQ come from the germline V gene. The CDR3 has 14 residues. The V segment lost 8 bases and the J segment 7 bases; nucleotides outside the gene matches: 11. DNA of the CDR3: TGCGCCAGTTCATACAGGGGATTTAGTGAAAAACTGTTTTTT. The encoded protein is CASSYRGFSEKLFF. Variable domain in full (rest from reference TRBV5-1 and TRBJ1-4): KAGVTQTPRYLIKTRGQQVTLSCSPISGHRSVSWYQQTPGQGLQFLFEYFSETQRNKGNFPGRFSGRQFSNSRSEMNVSTLELGDSALYLCASSYRGFSEKLFFGSGTQLSVL.

This chain connects TRBV19 to TRBJ2-5; maybe TRBD2 (5 bases). V lost 10 bases and J lost 3, with 21 bases in between. The CDR3 is 15 amino acids. The V gene's germline CDR1 is LNHDA and CDR2 SQIVND (reference sequence). The CDR3 reads CATRTERTNEETQYF. CDR3 nucleotide sequence: TGTGCCACCCGGACTGAACGTACCAATGAAGAGACCCAGTACTTC. Full variable domain (remainder filled in from reference TRBV19 and TRBJ2-5): DGGITQSPKYLFRKEGQNVTLSCEQNLNHDAMYWYRQDPGQGLRLIYYSQIVNDFQKGDIAEGYSVSREKKESFPLTVTSAQKNPTAFYLCATRTERTNEETQYFGPGTRLLVL.

V is TRBV9 and J is TRBJ1-5; the D is unclear. Trimming left V 0 bases short and J 2 bases short, with 9 bases between. The CDR3 sequence is 15 residues long. Germline V lookup: CDR1 SGDLS, CDR2 YYNGEE. Here the CDR3 DNA reads TGTGCCAGCAGCGTAGACGCGCGCGGCAATCAGCCCCAGCATTTT. It codes for CASSVDARGNQPQHF.

The gene calls are TRBV5-1 and TRBJ2-1, with 12 bases matching TRBD1. V was pared by 4 bases and J by 6 bases, with 8 bases of the junction left unmatched. Germline V gene data show CDR1 as SGHRS and CDR2 as YFSETQ. The CDR3 length is 16 residues. This chain's CDR3 is CASSPTGQGAFNEQFF. CDR3 coding DNA: TGCGCCAGCAGCCCCACGGGACAGGGGGCTTTCAATGAGCAGTTCTTC. Together with reference TRBV5-1 and TRBJ2-1, the CDR3 gives the full variable domain: KAGVTQTPRYLIKTRGQQVTLSCSPISGHRSVSWYQQTPGQGLQFLFEYFSETQRNKGNFPGRFSGRQFSNSRSEMNVSTLELGDSALYLCASSPTGQGAFNEQFFGPGTRLTVL.

This rearrangement joins TRBV28 to TRBJ1-5; D unresolved. The germline V gene encodes CDR1 MDHEN and CDR2 SYDVKM. The V end was cut by 7 bases, the J end by 7 bases, with 17 bases between. The CDR3 sequence is 14 residues long. In DNA form, the CDR3 reads TGTGCCAGCACGACGTCGGGAGTACGCCAGCCCCAGCATTTT. Protein: CASTTSGVRQPQHF.

This clone was seen just once. The chain employs TRBV13 and TRBJ2-7, with 7 bases lining up with TRBD1. This CDR3 comprises 15 residues. Germline V lookup: CDR1 PRHDT, CDR2 FYEKMQ (reference sequence). After removal of 2 bases from V and 3 bases from J, the junction contained 7 bases not matched to a gene. Here the CDR3 reads CASSLIGDRDYEQYF. The CDR3 DNA reads TGTGCCAGCAGCTTAATCGGGGACAGAGACTACGAGCAGTACTTC. The whole variable domain, remainder taken from reference TRBV13 and TRBJ2-7, is AAGVIQSPRHLIKEKRETATLKCYPIPRHDTVYWYQQGPGQDPQFLISFYEKMQSDKGSIPDRFSAQQFSDYHSELNMSSLELGDSALYFCASSLIGDRDYEQYFGPGTRLTVT.

This chain links TRBV10-3 with TRBJ2-5; TRBD2 matches at 7 bases. With V trimmed by 7 bases and J by 4 bases, 6 bases remained unmatched. The CDR3 is made up of 13 amino acids. CDR1 and CDR2 (germline): ENHRY, SYGVKD. The CDR3 loop reads CAIIPWGGETQYF. CDR3 DNA sequence: TGTGCCATCATCCCATGGGGGGGAGAGACCCAGTACTTC.

This chain joins TRBV27 and TRBJ1-1; a possible D gene is TRBD1 (5 bases). Germline-derived CDR1 and CDR2 are MNHEY and SMNVEV (reference sequence). CDR3 length equals 14 residues. Deletions cut 6 bases from V and 1 base from J, with 12 bases between. CDR3 residues: CASSPLGGNTEAFF. CDR3 in DNA: TGTGCCAGCAGCCCCCTGGGGGGGAACACTGAAGCTTTCTTT.

V usage is TRBV6-5 and J usage is TRBJ1-2; no firm D call. From germline, CDR1 is MNHEY and CDR2 SVGAGI. The length of the CDR3 is 14 residues. Between the trimmed V and J ends, which lost 2 bases and 1 base, there was a span of 8 bases. CDR3 loop: CASSYDPGNYGYTF. CDR3 bases: TGTGCCAGCAGTTACGATCCGGGTAACTATGGCTACACCTTC.

This clone was seen only once. The gene calls are TRBV7-9 and TRBJ2-3; 7 bases align to TRBD1. The CDR3 contains 16 residues. Trimming removed 7 bases from V and 2 bases from J; junction bases left unmatched: 12. Germline CDR1 is SEHNR and CDR2 is FQNEAQ (reference sequence). CDR3 nucleotides: TGTGCCAGCACCATAGGGGGCGGAAGATACACAGATACGCAGTATTTT. This translates into CASTIGGGRYTDTQYF.

The V call is TRBV18, the J call TRBJ2-7; 10 nucleotides align to TRBD2. After removal of 3 bases from V and 0 bases from J, the junction contained 5 bases not matched to a gene. Germline CDR1 is KGHSH and CDR2 is LQKENI. This CDR3 has 16 amino acids. The CDR3 DNA is TGTGCCAGCTCACCCCGACTAGCGGGCTACTCCTACGAGCAGTACTTC. As protein: CASSPRLAGYSYEQYF.

The chain is built from TRBV25-1 and TRBJ2-7; 12 bases align to TRBD1. The ends lost 1 base at V and 5 bases at J; junction bases unmatched: 6. The CDR3 consists of 16 residues. Looked up from germline, CDR1 is MGHDK and CDR2 is SYGVNS. The CDR3 coding sequence is TGTGCCAGCAGTGAATCCTCCGGGACAGGGGGCGACGAGCAGTACTTC. Amino acid sequence: CASSESSGTGGDEQYF.

This sequence joins TRBV7-9 and TRBJ2-7; TRBD2 matches at 7 bases. This CDR3 contains 15 residues. V lost 1 base to trimming and J lost 2 bases; unmatched junction nucleotides: 5. CDR1 is SEHNR and CDR2 is FQNEAQ in the germline V gene (reference sequence). This CDR3 is CASSLVKGGAYEQYF. The CDR3 DNA is TGTGCCAGCAGCTTAGTTAAGGGAGGGGCCTACGAGCAGTACTTC.

V usage is TRBV7-2 and J usage is TRBJ1-2; weak D call: TRBD1 (6 bases). V shed 5 bases and J shed 8 bases, with 18 bases lying between them. Germline CDR1 is SGHTA and CDR2 is FQGNSA. There are 14 residues in the CDR3. CDR3 DNA: TGTGCCAGCAGCGTGCGGGGGGGCTCCTGGGGCTACACCTTC. Its protein product is CASSVRGGSWGYTF.

This clone appeared once. As DNA, the CDR3 is TGTGCCAGCAGCACCGACCCCGTGACAGGGGGAACCTTGCATCAGCCCCAGCATTTT. It is translated as CASSTDPVTGGTLHQPQHF. The chain links TRBV7-8 to TRBJ1-5; 9 bases align to TRBD1. The germline V gene encodes CDR1 SGHVS and CDR2 FQNEAQ. The V and J ends lost 5 bases and 5 bases, in that order; junction bases with no gene match: 19. The CDR3 has 19 residues.

V usage is TRBV4-3 and J usage is TRBJ2-1; a weak D match, TRBD2 (6 bases). Germline V gene lookup returns CDR1 LGHNA and CDR2 YSLEER. The V gene lost 1 base and the J gene lost 4 bases, with 14 bases spanning the gap. The CDR3 is 16 amino acids. CDR3 in amino acids: CASSQGTGDLYNEQFF. The CDR3 region has the DNA TGCGCCAGCAGCCAAGGGACGGGGGACCTTTACAATGAGCAGTTCTTC.

This clone was counted once. The rearrangement uses TRBV18 and TRBJ2-7, with 7 bases lining up with TRBD1. V shed 2 bases, J shed 4 bases, and the junction held 5 bases outside the gene matches. Germline loops: CDR1 KGHSH, CDR2 LQKENI. This CDR3 spans 14 amino acids. CDR3 DNA sequence: TGTGCCAGCTCACCAAATACAGGGGAATACGAGCAGTACTTC. Translation: CASSPNTGEYEQYF.

The chain is built from TRBV4-3 and TRBJ2-4, with D perhaps matching TRBD1 (6 bases). CDR1 and CDR2 (germline): LGHNA, YSLEER. V was trimmed by 0 bases and J by 3 bases, leaving 15 bases between them. The CDR3 covers 17 residues. Written as DNA, the CDR3 is TGCGCCAGCAGCCAAGAGATTGACAGGCGAGGCAAAAACATTCAGTACTTC. It specifies CASSQEIDRRGKNIQYF.

The V and J genes are TRBV5-5 and TRBJ2-7; TRBD1 matches 9 bases. J was trimmed by 4 bases and V by 3 bases; bases with no gene match: 8. This CDR3 region has 15 residues. Germline V gives CDR1 SGHKS, CDR2 YYEKEE (reference sequence). The CDR3 DNA reads as TGTGCCAGCAGCTCATCGGGACAGGGTCTATACGAGCAGTACTTC. It specifies CASSSSGQGLYEQYF.